This TCR beta chain was documented in a study of T-cell memory formation after mild COVID-19. For the study at large: Clustering of TCRs was largely donor specific. Regarding the study as a whole: Clones contracting day 15 to 85 were balanced CD4/CD8; later expanders leaned CD4+. Contracting CD8+ clones were enriched in EMRA, CD4+ mainly in CM and EM.

TCRalpha and TCRbeta libraries used 5'RACE with constant-segment primers and UMIs. TCRdb analysed the 5' RACE reads with MiXCR anew, one entry per CDR3 protein. The table shows 350,000 to 500,000 distinct CDR3 sequences, with around 17% occurring only once. CDR1 SGHRS and CDR2 YFSETQ come from the germline V gene. J gave up 2 bases and V 4 bases, and 4 bases lay outside the gene matches. This CDR3 region has 15 residues. There are a few counts of this clonotype. Its specificity is not known. This receptor was taken from a man younger than 30 who had mild COVID-19 (a few samples of this study predate the infection). Cell type and time point are not known. Sequences were obtained from PBMCs or a T cell subset sorted from them (not recorded which). V gene TRBV5-1 combines with J gene TRBJ2-3, with 10 bases fitting TRBD1. The CDR3 spells CASSLGTGDTDTQYF. CDR3 nucleotides: TGCGCCAGCAGCCTGGGGACAGGGGACACAGATACGCAGTATTTT.